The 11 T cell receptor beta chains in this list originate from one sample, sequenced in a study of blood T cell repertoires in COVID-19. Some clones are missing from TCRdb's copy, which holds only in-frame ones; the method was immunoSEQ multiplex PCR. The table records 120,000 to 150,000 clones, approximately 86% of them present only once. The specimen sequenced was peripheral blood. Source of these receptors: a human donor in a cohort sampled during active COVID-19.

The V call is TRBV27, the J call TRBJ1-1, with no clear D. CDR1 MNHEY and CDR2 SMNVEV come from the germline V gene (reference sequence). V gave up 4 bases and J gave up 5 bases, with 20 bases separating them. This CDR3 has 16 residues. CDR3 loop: CASSSNAGPRVTEAFF. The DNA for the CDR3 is TGTGCCAGCAGTTCTAACGCGGGTCCGAGGGTGACTGAAGCTTTCTTT.

CDR3 protein: CASSLVPGQGGTGELFF. CDR3 coding DNA: TGTGCCAGCAGCTTAGTTCCAGGACAGGGGGGCACCGGGGAGCTGTTTTTT. This rearrangement joins TRBV7-7 to TRBJ2-2, with 10 bases aligning to TRBD1. Germline-derived CDR1 and CDR2 are SSHAT and FNYEAQ (reference sequence). The J segment lost 4 bases and the V segment lost 1 base, leaving 6 bases of the junction unmatched. The CDR3 spans 17 residues.

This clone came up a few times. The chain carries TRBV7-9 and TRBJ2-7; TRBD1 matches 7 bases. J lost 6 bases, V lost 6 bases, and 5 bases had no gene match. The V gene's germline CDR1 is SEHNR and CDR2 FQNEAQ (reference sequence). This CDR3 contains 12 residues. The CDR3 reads CASSRSGGEQYF. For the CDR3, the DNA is TGTGCCAGCAGTCGTTCAGGGGGCGAGCAGTACTTC.

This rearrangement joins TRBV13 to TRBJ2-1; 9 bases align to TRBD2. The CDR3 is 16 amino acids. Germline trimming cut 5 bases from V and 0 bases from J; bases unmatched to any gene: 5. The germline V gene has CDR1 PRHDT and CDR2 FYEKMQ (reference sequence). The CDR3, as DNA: TGTGCCAGCAGCCAGACTAGCGGTAGCTCCTACAATGAGCAGTTCTTC. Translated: CASSQTSGSSYNEQFF. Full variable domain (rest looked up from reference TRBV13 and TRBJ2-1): AAGVIQSPRHLIKEKRETATLKCYPIPRHDTVYWYQQGPGQDPQFLISFYEKMQSDKGSIPDRFSAQQFSDYHSELNMSSLELGDSALYFCASSQTSGSSYNEQFFGPGTRLTVL.

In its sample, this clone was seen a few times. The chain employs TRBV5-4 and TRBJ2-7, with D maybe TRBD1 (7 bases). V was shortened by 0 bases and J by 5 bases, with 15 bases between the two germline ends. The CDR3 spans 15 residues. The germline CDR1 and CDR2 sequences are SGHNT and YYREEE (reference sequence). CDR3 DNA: TGTGCCAGCAGCTTGGGAGGAGGGGGCTGGAACGAGCAGTACTTC. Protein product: CASSLGGGGWNEQYF.

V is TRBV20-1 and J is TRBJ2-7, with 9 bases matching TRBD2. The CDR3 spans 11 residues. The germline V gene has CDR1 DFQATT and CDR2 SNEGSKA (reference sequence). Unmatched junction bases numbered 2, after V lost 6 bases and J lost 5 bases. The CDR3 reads CSAQREDEQYF. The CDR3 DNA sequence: TGCAGTGCACAGCGGGAGGACGAGCAGTACTTC.

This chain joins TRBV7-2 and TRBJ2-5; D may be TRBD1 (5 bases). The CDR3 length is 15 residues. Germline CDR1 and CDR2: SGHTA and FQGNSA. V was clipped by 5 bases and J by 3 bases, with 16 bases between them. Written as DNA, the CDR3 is TGTGCCAGCAGCCTGATGGGGCTGGATAAAGAGACCCAGTACTTC. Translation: CASSLMGLDKETQYF.

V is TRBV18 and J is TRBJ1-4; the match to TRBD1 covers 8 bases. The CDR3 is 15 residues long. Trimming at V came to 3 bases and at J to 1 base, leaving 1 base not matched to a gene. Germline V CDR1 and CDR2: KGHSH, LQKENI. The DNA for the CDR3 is TGTGCCAGCTCACCCGGGACAGGAACTAATGAAAAACTGTTTTTT. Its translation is CASSPGTGTNEKLFF.

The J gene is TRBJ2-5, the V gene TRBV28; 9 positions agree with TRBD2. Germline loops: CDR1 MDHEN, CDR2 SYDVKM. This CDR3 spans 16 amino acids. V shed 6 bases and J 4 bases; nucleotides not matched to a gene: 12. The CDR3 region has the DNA TGTGCCAGCAGCCGGCTTGGATTAGCGGGAGCAGAGACCCAGTACTTC. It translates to CASSRLGLAGAETQYF.

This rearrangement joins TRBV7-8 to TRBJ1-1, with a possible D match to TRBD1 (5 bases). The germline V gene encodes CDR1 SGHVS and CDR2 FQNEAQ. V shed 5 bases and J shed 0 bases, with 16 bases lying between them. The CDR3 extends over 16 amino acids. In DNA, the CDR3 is TGTGCCAGCAGCCCCCAGGGCCCATACCTGAACACTGAAGCTTTCTTT. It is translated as CASSPQGPYLNTEAFF.

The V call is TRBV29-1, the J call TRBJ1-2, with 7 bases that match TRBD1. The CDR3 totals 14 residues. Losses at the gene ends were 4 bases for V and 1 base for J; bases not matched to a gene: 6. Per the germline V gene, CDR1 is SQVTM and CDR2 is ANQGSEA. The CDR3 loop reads CSVVGNRGNYGYTF. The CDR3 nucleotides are TGCAGCGTTGTCGGAAACAGGGGTAACTATGGCTACACCTTC.